Below, one T cell receptor beta chain is given with its context. It has no known antigen specificity. Per-base quality was not reported, and no clone a single base away is much larger than it. Synovial fluid samples were matched to blood samples from the same ankylosing spondylitis patients. From a lookup of the germline V gene (reference sequence), CDR1 and CDR2 are SGHAT and FQDESV. The germline ends are 28 bases apart after V is trimmed by 5 bases and J by 3 bases. Inclusive of the bounding cysteine and phenylalanine, the CDR3 is 19 residues long. Just CDR3 DNA is preserved here, 57 bases in frame from base 1. This sample is drawn from a study of CD8 T cells in ankylosing spondylitis (TCRdb year 2017). Broadly, across the study: To find TCR variants linked to disease, the study profiled T cell receptor beta repertoires in ankylosing spondylitis patients and healthy donors. The full study cohort comprised 20 to 30 ankylosing spondylitis patients and over 95 healthy donors. Peripheral blood was sampled, and synovial fluid was additionally collected from ankylosing spondylitis patients. Points the paper makes about the study in general: Significant enrichment of the disease-linked clones was reported in matched synovial fluid samples from ankylosing spondylitis patients. Blood from ankylosing spondylitis patients appeared to be characterized by a TCR beta motif made up of several highly homologous amino acid variants. Some TCR beta motif variants had previously been reported in synovial fluid and blood of reactive arthritis patients, which suggested common disease-initiation mechanisms. In peripheral blood, the disease-linked clones were found at relatively low frequencies and had a CD8+ phenotype.

TCRdb shows the sequencer as Illumina HiSeq 2500. Quantitative 5'-RACE with molecular barcodes was used to prepare TCR beta libraries. The original methods were these. To identify disease-linked TCR variants, a new computational method was used, one built on a probabilistic model of VDJ rearrangement. TCRdb trimmed public reads at Q25 via fastp, called clones via MiXCR and kept in-frame beta chains. Under each unique CDR3 protein, matching rows form one entry showing the most common genes and DNA. The authors' filters were not applied to this entry. The sample data list approximately 140,000 distinct CDR3 sequences, and under 45% of these were observed just once. About 16% of the sample rests with the top ten.

The chain employs TRBV11-1 and TRBJ1-2; the best D guess is TRBD1, with 5 bases matching. What was sequenced was synovial fluid, either unsorted or a sorted T cell fraction (not recorded which). This TCR came from a male donor with ankylosing spondylitis. The DNA sequence is as follows: TGTGCCAGCAGCCCCCGGACAATTCGGCCGCAAAAAAGAGACTATGGCTACACCTTC. It translates to CASSPRTIRPQKRDYGYTF. Reference TRBV11-1 and TRBJ1-2 genes cover what lies past the CDR3, so the full variable domain is EAEVAQSPRYKITEKSQAVAFWCDPISGHATLYWYRQILGQGPELLVQFQDESVVDDSQLPKDRFSAERLKGVDSTLKIQPAELGDSAMYLCASSPRTIRPQKRDYGYTFGSGTRLTVV.